The 26 T cell receptor beta chains given below trace back to one sample, sequenced in a study of blood T cell repertoires in COVID-19. Only in-frame clones appear in the TCRdb table, and some are missing; sequencing was by immunoSEQ multiplex PCR. The sample holds 250,000 to 300,000 clones; approximately 83% are singletons and the top ten take roughly 3.2%. The sample consisted of PBMCs or T cells enriched from blood (not recorded which). These receptors were taken from a man aged 45-65 years who had recovered from COVID-19.

This clone has only one observation. This rearrangement joins TRBV15 to TRBJ2-4, with D tentatively TRBD1 (6 bases). The germline CDR1 and CDR2 sequences are LNHNV and YYDKDF (reference sequence). This CDR3 comprises 16 residues. The V and J ends lost 3 bases and 0 bases respectively, with 12 bases between them. The CDR3 DNA follows: TGTGCCACCAGCAGGACCGGGACACTAGCCAAAAACATTCAGTACTTC. As protein: CATSRTGTLAKNIQYF.

The chain combines TRBV7-6 with TRBJ2-1; the D gene is possibly TRBD2 (6 bases). This CDR3 is built from 14 residues. V lost 5 bases and J 8 bases, leaving 16 bases between the germline ends. Germline V gene lookup returns CDR1 SGHVS and CDR2 FNYEAQ. This CDR3 reads CASSKSGPGDEQFF. The DNA of the CDR3 is TGTGCCAGCAGCAAGTCAGGACCGGGAGATGAGCAGTTCTTC.

The gene calls are TRBV28 and TRBJ1-3, with 11 bases fitting TRBD1. The trim removed 4 bases at V and 10 bases at J, leaving 9 bases unmatched. Germline CDR1 is MDHEN and CDR2 is SYDVKM. This CDR3 is built from 15 residues. In DNA form, the CDR3 reads TGTGCCAGCAGTTACCCCGGGACAGGGGGTAATACCATATATTTT. It codes for CASSYPGTGGNTIYF.

The V and J genes are TRBV19 and TRBJ2-2, with TRBD2 matching over 10 bases. The CDR3 runs 19 residues. Unmatched junction bases numbered 19, after V lost 9 bases and J lost 3 bases. In germline, CDR1 is LNHDA, CDR2 SQIVND (reference sequence). The CDR3: CASSPGLAGVGWDTGELFF. The CDR3, as DNA: TGTGCCAGCTCCCCCGGGCTAGCGGGAGTGGGGTGGGACACCGGGGAGCTGTTTTTT. The variable domain in full, completed from reference TRBV19 and TRBJ2-2, reads DGGITQSPKYLFRKEGQNVTLSCEQNLNHDAMYWYRQDPGQGLRLIYYSQIVNDFQKGDIAEGYSVSREKKESFPLTVTSAQKNPTAFYLCASSPGLAGVGWDTGELFFGEGSRLTVL.

Turning to this clone: Its ends do not fully match the called genes, so a read error is possible. The J gene is TRBJ2-1, the V gene TRBV7-9, with unresolved D. The length of the CDR3 is 11 residues. Germline lookup yields CDR1 SEHNR and CDR2 FQNEAQ (reference sequence). The CDR3 DNA sequence: TGTGCCAGCAGCGCCTACTATGAGCAGTTCTTC. It is translated as CASSAYYEQFF.

The J gene is TRBJ2-7, the V gene TRBV28; unclear D gene. There are 15 residues in the CDR3. Trimming stripped 2 bases from V and 7 bases from J, with 18 bases between. Germline V gene lookup returns CDR1 MDHEN and CDR2 SYDVKM. CDR3 protein: CASSLVSLRLLEQYF. CDR3 DNA: TGTGCCAGCAGTTTAGTCTCCCTGAGGCTTCTTGAGCAGTACTTC.

The chain uses TRBV4-1 and TRBJ2-3; D perhaps matches TRBD1 (7 bases). Germline loops: CDR1 MGHRA, CDR2 YSYEKL. V dropped 0 bases and J dropped 2 bases, with 15 bases sitting between them. The CDR3 has 17 residues. The CDR3 DNA follows: TGCGCCAGCAGCCAAGATCCGGCAGGGGGGTCCACAGATACGCAGTATTTT. Translation: CASSQDPAGGSTDTQYF.

In regard to this clone: Other DNA sequences in the same sample also yield this CDR3. The chain combines TRBV6-4 with TRBJ2-1, with 12 bases identical to TRBD2. V dropped 6 bases and J dropped 7; count of bases not matched to a gene: 7. The CDR3 runs 15 residues. Germline CDR1 and CDR2: MRHNA and SNTAGT. CDR3 in amino acids: CASSPLAGGVNEQFF. As DNA, the CDR3 is TGTGCCAGCAGCCCTCTAGCGGGGGGGGTGAATGAGCAGTTCTTC.

The chain couples TRBV6-4 to TRBJ2-2; no reliable D call. This CDR3 is 14 amino acids long. Deletions cut 6 bases from V and 2 bases from J, with 10 bases between. The germline V gene encodes CDR1 MRHNA and CDR2 SNTAGT. The CDR3: CASRPRVNTGELFF. In DNA, the CDR3 is TGTGCCAGCAGACCACGCGTAAACACCGGGGAGCTGTTTTTT.

The V and J genes are TRBV19 and TRBJ1-1; D is ambiguous. Trimming pared 5 bases from V and 1 base from J, leaving 5 bases between. CDR3 length: 12 residues. Germline V gene lookup returns CDR1 LNHDA and CDR2 SQIVND (reference sequence). This chain's CDR3 is CASSRRNTEAFF. CDR3 sequence (DNA): TGTGCCAGTAGTCGTAGGAACACTGAAGCTTTCTTT.

This clone was detected only once. V gene TRBV7-3 combines with J gene TRBJ1-1; TRBD1 might be the D (5 bases). Germline CDR1 SGHTA, CDR2 FQGTGA. V lost 0 bases to trimming and J lost 1 base, with 9 bases between them. This CDR3 is 15 amino acids long. The CDR3 DNA reads TGTGCCAGCAGCTTAACCGGACAAGAGAACACTGAAGCTTTCTTT. Translating it yields CASSLTGQENTEAFF.

A word on this clone: A read error may explain this, as a much larger clone is one base away. The chain couples TRBV7-2 to TRBJ1-5, with TRBD1 as a possible D gene (6 bases). The CDR3 sequence is 14 residues long. V was cut by 3 bases and J by 1 base, with 7 bases left in between. Germline values: CDR1 SGHTA, CDR2 FQGNSA. Here the CDR3 reads CASSFGQSNQPQHF. CDR3 bases: TGTGCCAGCAGCTTCGGACAGAGCAATCAGCCCCAGCATTTT.

The chain joins TRBV19 to TRBJ2-2, with 7 bases fitting TRBD2. The CDR3 totals 15 residues. V dropped 1 base and J dropped 4; count of bases not matched to a gene: 3. CDR1 is LNHDA and CDR2 is SQIVND in the germline V gene (reference sequence). In nucleotides, the CDR3 is TGTGCCAGTAGTATAGGGGGGAGGGCCACCGGGGAGCTGTTTTTT. Its translation is CASSIGGRATGELFF. Variable domain in full (rest from reference TRBV19 and TRBJ2-2): DGGITQSPKYLFRKEGQNVTLSCEQNLNHDAMYWYRQDPGQGLRLIYYSQIVNDFQKGDIAEGYSVSREKKESFPLTVTSAQKNPTAFYLCASSIGGRATGELFFGEGSRLTVL.

The gene calls are TRBV6-2 or TRBV6-3 and TRBJ1-5; TRBD1 is a possible D gene (5 bases). This CDR3 has 15 residues. Looked up from germline, CDR1 is MNHEY and CDR2 is SVGEGT. V was pared by 2 bases and J by 7 bases, with 15 bases between. Here the CDR3 reads CASSYGGAIGQPQHF. For the CDR3, the DNA is TGTGCCAGCAGTTACGGAGGGGCTATCGGGCAGCCCCAGCATTTT.

The DNA of the CDR3 is TGTGCCAGTAGCCTGACAGAGGACACTGAAGCTTTCTTT. This gives the protein CASSLTEDTEAFF. V usage is TRBV19 and J usage is TRBJ1-1; TRBD1 might be the D (5 bases). CDR3 length equals 13 residues. The germline gives CDR1 LNHDA, CDR2 SQIVND (reference sequence). Trimming took off 6 bases at V and 3 bases at J, with 11 bases between the two ends.

The chain uses TRBV7-2 and TRBJ1-5; D is possibly TRBD1 (5 bases). The CDR3 is made up of 14 amino acids. V was cut by 8 bases and J by 7 bases, with 18 bases left in between. Germline V gene lookup returns CDR1 SGHTA and CDR2 FQGNSA. The CDR3 DNA reads as TGTGCCAGCGGGGCCGGACCAGGAGAGCAGCCCCAGCATTTT. It specifies CASGAGPGEQPQHF.

The chain employs TRBV5-1 and TRBJ2-7; 10 nucleotides agree with TRBD1. The CDR3 has 15 residues. V dropped 4 bases and J dropped 4; count of bases not matched to a gene: 8. The germline gives CDR1 SGHRS, CDR2 YFSETQ. CDR3 in amino acids: CASSPLGTGAYEQYF. Here the CDR3 DNA reads TGCGCCAGCAGCCCGCTCGGGACAGGGGCTTACGAGCAGTACTTC.

V and J are TRBV11-2 and TRBJ2-3; D is unclear. Germline V gene lookup returns CDR1 SGHAT and CDR2 FQNNGV. The V and J ends lost 3 bases and 1 base respectively, with 14 bases between them. The CDR3 has 16 residues. CDR3 protein: CASSFSHSWGTDTQYF. The CDR3 nucleotides read TGTGCCAGCAGCTTCAGCCACAGCTGGGGCACAGATACGCAGTATTTT.

The chain recombines TRBV5-1 with TRBJ2-7; TRBD2 matches 10 bases. The CDR3 length is 16 residues. The germline gives CDR1 SGHRS, CDR2 YFSETQ. With V trimmed by 0 bases and J by 5 bases, 8 bases remained unmatched. The CDR3 loop reads CASSLVAGGIVDEQYF. The DNA of the CDR3 is TGCGCCAGCAGCTTGGTAGCGGGGGGAATTGTGGACGAGCAGTACTTC.

This chain links TRBV7-9 with TRBJ2-3, with D possibly being TRBD2 (6 bases). The germline V and J ends were trimmed by 5 bases and 0 bases, with 18 bases remaining between them. The length of the CDR3 is 17 residues. The germline CDR1 and CDR2 sequences are SEHNR and FQNEAQ (reference sequence). The CDR3 reads CASSPQEVAASTDTQYF. The CDR3 bases are TGTGCCAGCAGCCCCCAAGAGGTAGCGGCTAGCACAGATACGCAGTATTTT.

This chain joins TRBV9 and TRBJ2-1, with unresolved D. V was trimmed by 0 bases and J by 10 bases, leaving 8 bases between them. Germline values: CDR1 SGDLS, CDR2 YYNGEE. The CDR3 has 12 amino acids. The CDR3 region has the DNA TGTGCCAGCAGCGTAGGCCACATAGAGCAGTTCTTC. Its translation is CASSVGHIEQFF.

This clone was detected only a few times. Different DNA sequences within this sample yield the same CDR3. The chain combines TRBV27 with TRBJ2-1; TRBD1 agrees at 7 bases. V shed 2 bases and J 7 bases; nucleotides not matched to a gene: 2. The germline V gene encodes CDR1 MNHEY and CDR2 SMNVEV (reference sequence). This CDR3 contains 13 residues. CDR3 region: CASSLGRGNEQFF. The CDR3 nucleotides are TGTGCCAGCAGTTTAGGCAGGGGGAATGAGCAGTTCTTC.

The chain links TRBV6-5 to TRBJ2-1; D remains ambiguous. The ends were cut back, 5 bases at V and 5 bases at J, with 7 bases in the middle. The germline V gene encodes CDR1 MNHEY and CDR2 SVGAGI. The CDR3 is made up of 12 amino acids. The CDR3, as DNA: TGTGCCAGCAGTCCACTTAACAATGAGCAGTTCTTC. Translating gives CASSPLNNEQFF.

This clone was seen ten or more times. The genes are TRBV28 and TRBJ2-7; D unclear. Germline-derived CDR1 and CDR2 are MDHEN and SYDVKM. The CDR3 sequence is 15 residues long. The V end was cut by 5 bases, the J end by 0 bases, with 14 bases between. The CDR3 nucleotides read TGTGCCAGCAGTCCACGACTGGTCAGCTCCTACGAGCAGTACTTC. It is translated as CASSPRLVSSYEQYF.

V and J are TRBV12-5 and TRBJ2-5, with D possibly being TRBD1 (6 bases). CDR1 LGHNT and CDR2 FRNRAP come from the germline V gene. The CDR3 totals 13 residues. The germline V and J ends were trimmed by 1 base and 4 bases, with 7 bases remaining between them. The DNA for the CDR3 is TGTGCTAGTGGTTTGGCCAGGGGAGAGACCCAGTACTTC. It codes for CASGLARGETQYF.

The chain recombines TRBV19 with TRBJ1-6; 7 bases map to TRBD1. Germline V lookup: CDR1 LNHDA, CDR2 SQIVND (reference sequence). The CDR3 length is 15 residues. Unmatched junction bases numbered 7, after V lost 9 bases and J lost 2 bases. The CDR3 protein is CASKTGIPYNSPLHF. The CDR3 coding sequence is TGTGCCAGCAAGACAGGGATCCCCTATAATTCACCCCTCCACTTT. Full variable domain (remainder filled in from reference TRBV19 and TRBJ1-6): DGGITQSPKYLFRKEGQNVTLSCEQNLNHDAMYWYRQDPGQGLRLIYYSQIVNDFQKGDIAEGYSVSREKKESFPLTVTSAQKNPTAFYLCASKTGIPYNSPLHFGNGTRLTVT.